This is a list of T cell receptor beta chains from one sample in a study of graft-versus-host responses after intestinal transplantation. Profiled with immunoSEQ multiplex PCR; TCRdb holds only in-frame clones, not every one. This table holds some 9,500 clones, roughly 26% found once. The sample consisted of alloreactive CD8+ T cells from a mixed lymphocyte reaction culture, taken before intestinal transplant. These receptors were taken from a human patient who received an intestinal transplant. CDR3s include the opening cysteine and the closing phenylalanine or tryptophan. Fields, in order: D gene, clone size, J gene, V gene, CDR3 protein, CDR3 DNA. The D gene is left open where the match is weak. Size values are once, few and many counts, or a class for expanded clones, and some rows have none.

>TRBD1|.|TRBJ2-7|TRBV5-4
CASSQPQGNYEQYF
TGTGCCAGCAGCCAGCCACAGGGGAACTACGAGCAGTACTTC
>TRBD1|.|TRBJ2-1|TRBV11-2
CASSLGWTGDNEQFF
TGTGCCAGCAGCTTAGGGTGGACAGGGGACAATGAGCAGTTCTTC
>TRBD1|medium-sized|TRBJ2-7|TRBV6-5
CASRTGTGVYEQYF
TGTGCCAGCAGAACCGGGACAGGGGTGTACGAGCAGTACTTC
>TRBD1|.|TRBJ1-1|TRBV10-3
CAISEWGQGDFYDTEAFF
TGTGCCATCAGTGAGTGGGGACAGGGAGACTTTTATGACACTGAAGCTTTCTTT
>.|.|TRBJ2-7|TRBV27
CASSYGTTYEQYF
TGTGCCAGCAGTTACGGGACAACCTACGAGCAGTACTTC
>.|.|TRBJ1-1|TRBV7-6
CASSLAAGGATEAFF
TGTGCCAGCAGCTTAGCGGCGGGGGGGGCCACTGAAGCTTTCTTT
>TRBD1|.|TRBJ2-3|TRBV14
CAKGGQGATDTQYF
TGTGCCAAGGGGGGACAGGGGGCTACAGATACGCAGTATTTT
>.|medium-sized|TRBJ1-6|TRBV13
CASSLGQVSYNSPLHF
TGTGCCAGCAGCTTAGGACAGGTCTCCTATAATTCACCCCTCCACTTT
>.|medium-sized|TRBJ1-5|TRBV5-8
CASSLGTDSNQPQHF
TGTGCCAGCAGCTTGGGGACAGATAGCAATCAGCCCCAGCATTTT
>TRBD2|medium-sized|TRBJ2-2|TRBV2
CASSPGGYTGELFF
TGTGCCAGCTCCCCGGGGGGTTACACCGGGGAGCTGTTTTTT
>.|.|TRBJ1-2|TRBV19
CASSIPRQDGDGYTF
TGTGCCAGTAGTATACCCCGCCAGGACGGGGATGGCTACACCTTC
>.|.|TRBJ1-2|TRBV2
CASISPHSPHGYTF
TGTGCCAGCATCTCCCCCCACAGCCCCCATGGCTACACCTTC
>.|medium-sized|TRBJ1-5|TRBV19
CASRIRGGNQPQHF
TGTGCCAGTAGGATCAGGGGCGGCAATCAGCCCCAGCATTTT
>TRBD1|.|TRBJ2-7|TRBV7-9
CASSPQGAREQYF
TGTGCCAGCAGCCCCCAGGGGGCTAGGGAGCAGTACTTC
>TRBD1|.|TRBJ1-1|TRBV5-5
CASSADRGGYPEAFF
TGTGCCAGCAGCGCAGACAGGGGTGGTTATCCTGAAGCTTTCTTT
>.|.|TRBJ2-1|TRBV6-5
CASRPGRLGSNEQFF
TGTGCCAGCAGACCTGGTAGACTAGGCTCCAATGAGCAGTTCTTC
>.|.|TRBJ2-5|TRBV6-5
CASSYIQGWETQYF
TGTGCCAGCAGTTACATACAGGGATGGGAGACCCAGTACTTC
>.|.|TRBJ2-7|TRBV11-2
CASSPVQYF
TGTGCCAGCAGCCCGGTCCAGTACTTC
>TRBD1|few|TRBJ2-6|TRBV5-1
CASSSEPQGTISGANVLTF
TGCGCCAGCAGCTCAGAACCACAGGGGACGATCTCTGGGGCCAACGTCCTGACTTTC
>.|few|TRBJ1-3|TRBV13
CASSLESGNTIYF
TGTGCCAGCAGCTTAGAGAGTGGAAACACCATATATTTT
>.|few|TRBJ1-6|TRBV7-9
CASSEQQGLGNSPLHF
TGTGCCAGCAGCGAGCAGCAGGGGCTCGGGAATTCACCCCTCCACTTT
>TRBD1|.|TRBJ2-1|TRBV18
CASDRGYNEQFF
TGTGCCAGCGACAGGGGCTACAATGAGCAGTTCTTC
>TRBD2|.|TRBJ2-3|TRBV6-1
CASSVASGERPDTQYF
TGTGCCAGCAGTGTTGCTAGCGGGGAACGACCAGATACGCAGTATTTT
>.|.|TRBJ2-7|TRBV11-2
CASSFFGGHYYEQYF
TGTGCCAGCAGCTTTTTCGGGGGGCACTACTACGAGCAGTACTTC
>.|medium-sized|TRBJ1-1|TRBV27
CASRTQNTEAFF
TGTGCCAGCAGGACACAGAACACTGAAGCTTTCTTT
>TRBD2|.|TRBJ2-5|TRBV7-9
CASSLYLVAGGQETQYF
TGTGCCAGCAGCTTATATTTGGTAGCGGGGGGACAAGAGACCCAGTACTTC
>TRBD2|medium-sized|TRBJ2-1|TRBV2
CASSDSGGAYNEQFF
TGTGCCAGCAGTGATTCGGGGGGGGCCTACAATGAGCAGTTCTTC
>.|.|TRBJ2-7|TRBV27
CASSFATPYEQYF
TGTGCCAGCAGTTTCGCCACACCCTACGAGCAGTACTTC
>TRBD1|once|TRBJ1-1|TRBV9
CASSAGTGGTEAFF
TGTGCCAGCAGCGCCGGGACAGGGGGAACTGAAGCTTTCTTT
>.|few|TRBJ1-4|TRBV27
CASSLLGEKLFF
TGTGCCAGCAGTTTGCTCGGGGAAAAACTGTTTTTT
>.|.|TRBJ2-1|TRBV27
CASSLFRFNEQFF
TGTGCCAGCAGTTTGTTCAGGTTCAATGAGCAGTTCTTC
>.|.|TRBJ2-3|TRBV11-2
CASSSLTDTQYF
TGTGCCAGCAGCTCCCTCACAGATACGCAGTATTTT
>TRBD1|few|TRBJ1-2|TRBV27
CASAPLGTGDGYTF
TGTGCCAGCGCACCTCTTGGGACAGGGGACGGCTACACCTTC
>.|.|TRBJ1-4|TRBV9
CASSVGGGNEKLFF
TGTGCCAGCAGCGTAGGTGGGGGGAACGAAAAACTGTTTTTT
>TRBD2|medium-sized|TRBJ2-5|TRBV6-5
CASSYAGGMGETQYF
TGTGCCAGCAGTTATGCGGGGGGGATGGGAGAGACCCAGTACTTC
>.|.|TRBJ1-1|TRBV6-5
CASSYDGGGYTEAFF
TGTGCCAGCAGTTACGACGGGGGAGGGTACACTGAAGCTTTCTTT
>.|.|TRBJ2-1|TRBV11-2
CASSSSLAIGVYNEQFF
TGTGCCAGCAGCTCATCTCTAGCGATTGGAGTATACAATGAGCAGTTCTTC
>TRBD2|.|TRBJ2-1|TRBV11-3
CASSFGGGNEQFF
TGTGCCAGCAGCTTTGGCGGGGGGAATGAGCAGTTCTTC
>TRBD1|.|TRBJ2-7|TRBV2
CASSEEGTGIYEQYF
TGTGCCAGCAGTGAAGAGGGGACAGGGATCTACGAGCAGTACTTC
>TRBD2|once|TRBJ2-7|TRBV7-8
CASSLVGGGYEQYF
TGTGCCAGCAGCTTAGTTGGCGGGGGGTACGAGCAGTACTTC
>TRBD2|few|TRBJ2-5|TRBV6-1
CASSTSGGALETQYF
TGTGCCAGCAGCACAAGCGGGGGGGCCCTGGAGACCCAGTACTTC
>.|few|TRBJ2-7|TRBV13
CASSLGVSFYEQYF
TGTGCCAGCAGCTTAGGAGTCAGTTTCTACGAGCAGTACTTC
>.|few|TRBJ2-1|TRBV7-6
CASSLGLNEQFF
TGTGCCAGCAGCTTAGGTTTAAATGAGCAGTTCTTC
>TRBD1|few|TRBJ2-7|TRBV6-1
CASSARTGTYEQYF
TGTGCCAGCAGTGCCAGGACAGGGACCTACGAGCAGTACTTC
>TRBD2|few|TRBJ2-5|TRBV15
CATSSRGSPQETQYF
TGTGCCACCAGCTCTCGCGGGAGCCCTCAAGAGACCCAGTACTTC
>.|medium-sized|TRBJ2-7|TRBV9
CASSAGDIAYEQYF
TGTGCCAGCAGCGCCGGGGACATAGCCTACGAGCAGTACTTC
>.|.|TRBJ2-3|TRBV7-3
CASSDPPGGTDTQYF
TGTGCCAGCAGCGACCCTCCCGGGGGCACAGATACGCAGTATTTT
>TRBD1|medium-sized|TRBJ1-6|TRBV9
CASSGDSLSSSPLHF
TGTGCCAGCAGCGGGGACAGCCTCTCCTCTTCACCCCTCCACTTT
>TRBD1|medium-sized|TRBJ2-2|TRBV11-2
CARLGQGVGELFF
TGTGCCAGGCTCGGACAGGGAGTCGGGGAGCTGTTTTTT
>TRBD1|large|TRBJ2-4|TRBV4-1
CASSQDSGTGLRNIQYF
TGCGCCAGCAGCCAAGATTCCGGGACAGGGTTAAGGAACATTCAGTACTTC
>.|.|TRBJ1-2|TRBV13
CASSLIQNYGYTF
TGTGCCAGCAGCTTGATCCAGAACTATGGCTACACCTTC
>TRBD1|.|TRBJ1-2|TRBV27
CASSTGTGILGYTF
TGTGCCAGCAGTACCGGGACAGGGATTTTGGGCTACACCTTC
>.|medium-sized|TRBJ1-5|TRBV5-6
CAAGERNQPQHF
TGTGCCGCAGGGGAACGCAATCAGCCCCAGCATTTT
>TRBD2|.|TRBJ2-3|TRBV7-3
CASSLIGGGSPDTQYF
TGTGCCAGCAGCTTAATTGGGGGGGGTAGCCCAGATACGCAGTATTTT
>.|.|TRBJ2-7|TRBV29-1
CSVEDLTGYEQYF
TGCAGCGTTGAAGATTTGACAGGCTACGAGCAGTACTTC